A single sample is the source of the 4 T cell receptor beta chains below, sequenced in a study of T cell responses to AZD1222 COVID-19 vaccine. Clones were read by immunoSEQ multiplex PCR, and TCRdb kept only the in-frame ones, dropping some. The top ten hold over 25% of the sample, which has approximately 130,000 clones, approximately 80% seen once. This specimen consisted of peripheral blood, obtained 28 days after the second AZD1222 dose. The receptors stem from an adult who received the AZD1222 COVID-19 vaccine.

The chain is built from TRBV5-6 and TRBJ1-2, with TRBD1 matching 7 bases. V lost 1 base, J lost 3 bases, and 15 bases stayed unmatched. The CDR3 sequence is 18 residues long. From germline, CDR1 is SGHDT and CDR2 YYEEEE. CDR3 DNA: TGTGCCAGCAGCTTGTTTTTCAGGGGGTACTTATCGGACTATGGCTACACCTTC. Translation gives CASSLFFRGYLSDYGYTF.

The gene calls are TRBV5-1 and TRBJ2-7; a weak D match, TRBD2 (5 bases). Trimming removed 5 bases from V and 3 bases from J, with 15 bases in between. The germline V gene has CDR1 SGHRS and CDR2 YFSETQ. The CDR3 runs 14 residues. The chain's CDR3 is CASRIFQGSYEQYF. CDR3 DNA: TGCGCCAGCAGGATCTTCCAAGGGAGCTACGAGCAGTACTTC.

This chain joins TRBV6-2 or TRBV6-3 and TRBJ2-1; a weak D match, TRBD2 (6 bases). The germline V gene has CDR1 MNHEY and CDR2 SVGEGT. Deletions cut 5 bases from V and 6 bases from J, with 8 bases between. This CDR3 spans 12 amino acids. The CDR3 DNA is TGTGCCAGCAGTCACGGGGGCAATGAGCAGTTCTTC. Translating it yields CASSHGGNEQFF.

The J gene is TRBJ1-5, the V gene TRBV19, with D maybe TRBD1 (5 bases). CDR1 and CDR2 from the germline V gene are LNHDA and SQIVND (reference sequence). Trimming cost V 6 bases and J 1 base, with 10 bases left between them. The CDR3 spans 14 residues. The CDR3 coding sequence is TGTGCCAGTAGCTCTTGGGGGAGCAATCAGCCCCAGCATTTT. Protein sequence: CASSSWGSNQPQHF.